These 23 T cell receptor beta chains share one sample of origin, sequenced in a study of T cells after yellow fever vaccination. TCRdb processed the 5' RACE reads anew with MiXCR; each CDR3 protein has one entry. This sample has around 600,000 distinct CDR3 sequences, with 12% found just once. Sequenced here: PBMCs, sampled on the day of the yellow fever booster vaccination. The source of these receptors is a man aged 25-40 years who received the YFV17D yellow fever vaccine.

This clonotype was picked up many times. CDR3 sequence (DNA): TGCGCCAGCAGCTTGGGAGGGGTGGGGACTGAAGCTTTCTTT. It codes for CASSLGGVGTEAFF. V is TRBV5-1 and J is TRBJ1-1, with D possibly being TRBD1 (5 bases). The CDR3 covers 14 residues. Trimming took 0 bases from V and 5 from J, leaving 11 bases between them. Germline CDR1 reads SGHRS; CDR2 reads YFSETQ.

Here the CDR3 reads CASSFLAGREEQYF. CDR3 nucleotides: TGTGCCAGCAGCTTTCTGGCAGGGCGGGAGGAGCAGTACTTC. The V call is TRBV7-8, the J call TRBJ2-7; the match to TRBD2 covers 7 bases. The CDR3 extends over 14 amino acids. J gave up 7 bases and V 3 bases, and 9 bases lay outside the gene matches. The germline CDR1 and CDR2 sequences are SGHVS and FQNEAQ.

CDR3 sequence: CASGSRDTQYF. In DNA, the CDR3 is TGTGCCAGCGGCAGCCGGGATACGCAGTATTTT. The chain carries TRBV7-2 and TRBJ2-3; D gene unclear. The CDR3 runs 11 residues. The V gene's germline CDR1 is SGHTA and CDR2 FQGNSA. Trimming cost V 8 bases and J 6 bases, with 9 bases left between them.

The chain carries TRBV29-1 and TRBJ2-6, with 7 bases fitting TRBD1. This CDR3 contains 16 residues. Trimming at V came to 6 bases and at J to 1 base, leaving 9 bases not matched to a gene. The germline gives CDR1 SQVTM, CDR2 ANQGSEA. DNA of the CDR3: TGCAGCGTATCCGGGACAGTTCAATCTGGGGCCAACGTCCTGACTTTC. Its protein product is CSVSGTVQSGANVLTF. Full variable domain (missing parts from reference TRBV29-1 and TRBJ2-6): SAVISQKPSRDICQRGTSLTIQCQVDSQVTMMFWYRQQPGQSLTLIATANQGSEATYESGFVIDKFPISRPNLTFSTLTVSNMSPEDSSIYLCSVSGTVQSGANVLTFGAGSRLTVL.

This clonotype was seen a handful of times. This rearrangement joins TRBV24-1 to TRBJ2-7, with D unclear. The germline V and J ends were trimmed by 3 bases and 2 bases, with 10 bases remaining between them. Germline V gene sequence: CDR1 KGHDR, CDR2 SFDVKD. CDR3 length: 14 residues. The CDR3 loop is CATSDAKIPYEQYF. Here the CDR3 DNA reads TGTGCCACCAGTGATGCAAAGATCCCCTACGAGCAGTACTTC.

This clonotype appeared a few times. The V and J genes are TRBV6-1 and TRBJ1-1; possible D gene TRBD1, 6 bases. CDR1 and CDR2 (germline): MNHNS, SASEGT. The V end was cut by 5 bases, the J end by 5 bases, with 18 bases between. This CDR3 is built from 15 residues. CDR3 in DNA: TGTGCCAGCAGTCCCGTTACAGGGATGAGAACTGAAGCTTTCTTT. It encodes CASSPVTGMRTEAFF.

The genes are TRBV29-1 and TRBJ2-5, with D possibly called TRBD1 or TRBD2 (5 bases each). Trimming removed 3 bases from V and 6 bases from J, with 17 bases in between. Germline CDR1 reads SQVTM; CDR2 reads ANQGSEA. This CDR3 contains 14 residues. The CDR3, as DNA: TGCAGCGTTGAGGGGGTGGAAAGGGAAAAGACCCAGTACTTC. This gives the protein CSVEGVEREKTQYF.

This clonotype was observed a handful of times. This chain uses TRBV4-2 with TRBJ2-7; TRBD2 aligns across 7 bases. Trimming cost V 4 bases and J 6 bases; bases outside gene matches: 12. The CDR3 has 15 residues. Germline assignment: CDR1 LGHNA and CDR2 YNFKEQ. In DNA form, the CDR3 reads TGTGCCAGCAGCCCCTATGCCGACCCGGGAGGCGAGCAGTACTTC. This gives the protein CASSPYADPGGEQYF.

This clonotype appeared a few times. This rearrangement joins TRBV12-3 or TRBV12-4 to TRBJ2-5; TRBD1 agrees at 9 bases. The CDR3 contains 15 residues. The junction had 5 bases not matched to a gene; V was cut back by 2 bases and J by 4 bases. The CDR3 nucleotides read TGTGCCAGCAGTTTATGGCCGACAGGGGGAGAGACCCAGTACTTC. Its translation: CASSLWPTGGETQYF.

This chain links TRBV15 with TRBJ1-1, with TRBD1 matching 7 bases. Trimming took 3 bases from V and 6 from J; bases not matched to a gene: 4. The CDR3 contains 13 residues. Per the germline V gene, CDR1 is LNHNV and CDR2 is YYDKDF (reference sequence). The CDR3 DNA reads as TGTGCCACCAGCAGGGTAGACAGGGCTGAAGCTTTCTTT. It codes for CATSRVDRAEAFF.

CDR3 protein: CASSEYEGDEQFF. CDR3 coding DNA: TGTGCCAGCAGTGAATATGAGGGCGATGAGCAGTTCTTC. V is TRBV25-1 and J is TRBJ2-1; D perhaps matches TRBD2 (5 bases). V was cut by 0 bases and J by 8 bases, with 8 bases left in between. CDR3 length: 13 amino acids. Germline-derived CDR1 and CDR2 are MGHDK and SYGVNS.

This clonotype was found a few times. The CDR3 sequence is CASSPGTAGGSGNTGELFF. CDR3 DNA: TGTGCCAGCTCACCCGGGACGGCCGGAGGAAGTGGGAACACCGGGGAGCTGTTTTTT. The chain couples TRBV18 to TRBJ2-2, with D possibly being TRBD1 or TRBD2 (5 bases each). The CDR3 runs 19 residues. Trimming took 3 bases from V and 1 from J, leaving 21 bases between them. Germline values: CDR1 KGHSH, CDR2 LQKENI.

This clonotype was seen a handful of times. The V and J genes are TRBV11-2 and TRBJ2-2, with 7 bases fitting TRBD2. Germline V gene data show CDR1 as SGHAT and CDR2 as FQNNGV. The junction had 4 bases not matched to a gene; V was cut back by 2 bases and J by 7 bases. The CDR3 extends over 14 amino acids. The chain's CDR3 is CASSLWGGGGELFF. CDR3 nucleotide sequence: TGTGCCAGCAGCTTATGGGGGGGAGGCGGGGAGCTGTTTTTT. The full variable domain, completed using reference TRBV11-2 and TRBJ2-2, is EAGVAQSPRYKIIEKRQSVAFWCNPISGHATLYWYQQILGQGPKLLIQFQNNGVVDDSQLPKDRFSAERLKGVDSTLKIQPAKLEDSAVYLCASSLWGGGGELFFGEGSRLTVL.

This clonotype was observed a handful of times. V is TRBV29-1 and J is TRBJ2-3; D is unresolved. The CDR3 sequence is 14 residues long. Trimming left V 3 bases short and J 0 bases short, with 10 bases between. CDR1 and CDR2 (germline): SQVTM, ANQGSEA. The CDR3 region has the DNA TGCAGCGTTGAGCGAGCGCGGAGCACAGATACGCAGTATTTT. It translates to CSVERARSTDTQYF.

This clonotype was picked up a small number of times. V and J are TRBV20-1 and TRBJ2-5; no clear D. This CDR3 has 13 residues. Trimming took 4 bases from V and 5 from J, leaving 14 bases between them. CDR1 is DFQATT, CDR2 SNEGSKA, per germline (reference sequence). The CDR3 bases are TGCAGTGCTACGCAGCTAAATAGTGAGACCCAGTACTTC. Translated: CSATQLNSETQYF.

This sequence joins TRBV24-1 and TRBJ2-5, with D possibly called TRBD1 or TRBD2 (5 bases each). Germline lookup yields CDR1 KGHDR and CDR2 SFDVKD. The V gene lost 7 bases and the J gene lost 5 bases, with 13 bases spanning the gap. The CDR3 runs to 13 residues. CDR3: CATRPNEGETQYF. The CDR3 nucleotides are TGTGCCACCAGGCCCAACGAGGGGGAGACCCAGTACTTC.

In DNA form, the CDR3 reads TGTGCCAGCAGCGCCGGGTCGGGAGGTTCCTACGAGCAGTACTTC. This codes for CASSAGSGGSYEQYF. This sequence joins TRBV7-6 and TRBJ2-7, with 7 positions matching TRBD2. J was trimmed by 1 base and V by 5 bases; bases with no gene match: 8. Germline V gene lookup returns CDR1 SGHVS and CDR2 FNYEAQ. This CDR3 is built from 15 residues.

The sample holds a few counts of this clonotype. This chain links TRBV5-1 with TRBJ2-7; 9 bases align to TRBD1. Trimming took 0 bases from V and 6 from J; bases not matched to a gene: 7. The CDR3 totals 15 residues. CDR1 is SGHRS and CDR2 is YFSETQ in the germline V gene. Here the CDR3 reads CASSLENRGPGEQYF. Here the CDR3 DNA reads TGCGCCAGCAGCTTGGAAAACAGGGGGCCCGGCGAGCAGTACTTC. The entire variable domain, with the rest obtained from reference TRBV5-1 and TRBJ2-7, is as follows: KAGVTQTPRYLIKTRGQQVTLSCSPISGHRSVSWYQQTPGQGLQFLFEYFSETQRNKGNFPGRFSGRQFSNSRSEMNVSTLELGDSALYLCASSLENRGPGEQYFGPGTRLTVT.

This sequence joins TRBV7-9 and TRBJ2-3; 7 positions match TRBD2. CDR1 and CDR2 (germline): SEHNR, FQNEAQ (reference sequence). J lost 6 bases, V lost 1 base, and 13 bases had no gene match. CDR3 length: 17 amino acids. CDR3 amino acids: CASSLVAWEGLFDTQYF. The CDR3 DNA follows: TGTGCCAGCAGCTTAGTGGCGTGGGAGGGCCTGTTCGATACGCAGTATTTT.

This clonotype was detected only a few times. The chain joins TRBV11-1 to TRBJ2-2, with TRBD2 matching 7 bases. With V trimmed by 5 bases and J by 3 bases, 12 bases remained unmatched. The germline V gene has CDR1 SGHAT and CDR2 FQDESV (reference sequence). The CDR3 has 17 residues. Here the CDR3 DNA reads TGTGCCAGCAGCCCCCCCCGCTGGGGGAGGGACACCGGGGAGCTGTTTTTT. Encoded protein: CASSPPRWGRDTGELFF.

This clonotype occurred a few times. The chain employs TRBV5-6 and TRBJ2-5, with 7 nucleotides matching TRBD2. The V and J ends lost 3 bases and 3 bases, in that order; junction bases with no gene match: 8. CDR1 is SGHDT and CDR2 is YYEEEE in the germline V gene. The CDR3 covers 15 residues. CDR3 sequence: CASSSSGTKEETQYF. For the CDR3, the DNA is TGTGCCAGCAGCTCTTCTGGGACTAAGGAAGAGACCCAGTACTTC.

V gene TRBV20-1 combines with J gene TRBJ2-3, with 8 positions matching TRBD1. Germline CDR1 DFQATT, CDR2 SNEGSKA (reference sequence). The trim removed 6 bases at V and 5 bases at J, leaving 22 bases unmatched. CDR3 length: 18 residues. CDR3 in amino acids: CSAFLDGGQGSMLDTQYF. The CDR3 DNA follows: TGCAGTGCCTTTCTCGATGGTGGACAGGGAAGTATGTTAGATACGCAGTATTTT.

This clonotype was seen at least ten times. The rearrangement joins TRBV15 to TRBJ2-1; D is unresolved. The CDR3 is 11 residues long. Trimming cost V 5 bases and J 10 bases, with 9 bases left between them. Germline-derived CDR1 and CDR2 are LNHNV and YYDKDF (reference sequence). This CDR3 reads CATSPHTEQFF. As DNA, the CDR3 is TGTGCCACCAGCCCCCATACAGAGCAGTTCTTC.